This T cell receptor beta chain emerged from a study of identifying expanded T cells in peripheral blood. General study results and limits: About 1.2 clones differed between technical replicates, versus around 15 and 18 over time.

Assay: immunoSEQ multiplex PCR; the TCRdb copy retains only in-frame clones and omits some. The sample lists tens of thousands of clones; more than 75% were seen once. The CDR3 has 17 residues. A note on this clone: Its antigen is unidentified.

Sequences were obtained from blood. The J gene is TRBJ2-2, the V gene TRBV21-1; TRBD2, as called in the table, went unchecked against the DNA. TRBV21-1 is noted as a pseudogene. The source of this sequence is a person aged 18-70 years in good health. The CDR3 is CASRPEAETTNTGELFF. Here the CDR3 DNA reads TGTGCCAGCAGGCCCGAGGCAGAAACTACGAACACCGGGGAGCTGTTTTTT.